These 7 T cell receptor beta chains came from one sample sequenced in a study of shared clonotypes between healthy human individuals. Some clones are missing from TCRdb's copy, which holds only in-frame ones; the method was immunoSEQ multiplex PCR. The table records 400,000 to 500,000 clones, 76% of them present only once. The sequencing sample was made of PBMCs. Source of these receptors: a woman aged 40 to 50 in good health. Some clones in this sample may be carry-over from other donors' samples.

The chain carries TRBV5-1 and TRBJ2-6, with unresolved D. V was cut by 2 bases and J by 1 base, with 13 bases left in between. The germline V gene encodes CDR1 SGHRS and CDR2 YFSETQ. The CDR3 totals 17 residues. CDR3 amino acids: CASSFTASSSGANVLTF. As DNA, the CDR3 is TGCGCCAGCAGCTTCACAGCCTCCTCTTCTGGGGCCAACGTCCTGACTTTC. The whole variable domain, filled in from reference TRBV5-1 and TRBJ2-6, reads KAGVTQTPRYLIKTRGQQVTLSCSPISGHRSVSWYQQTPGQGLQFLFEYFSETQRNKGNFPGRFSGRQFSNSRSEMNVSTLELGDSALYLCASSFTASSSGANVLTFGAGSRLTVL.

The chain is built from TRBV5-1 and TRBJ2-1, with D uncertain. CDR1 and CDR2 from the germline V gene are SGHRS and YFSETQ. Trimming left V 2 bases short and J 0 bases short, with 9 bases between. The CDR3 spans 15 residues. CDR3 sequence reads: CASSLRVSSYNEQFF. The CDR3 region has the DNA TGCGCCAGCAGCTTACGGGTAAGCTCCTACAATGAGCAGTTCTTC.

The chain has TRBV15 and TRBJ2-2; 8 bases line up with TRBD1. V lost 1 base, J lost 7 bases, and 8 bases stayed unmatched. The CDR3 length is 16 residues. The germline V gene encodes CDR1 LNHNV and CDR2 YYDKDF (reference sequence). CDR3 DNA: TGTGCCACCAGCAGAGGCGACAGGGGATCGGACGGGGAGCTGTTTTTT. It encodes CATSRGDRGSDGELFF.

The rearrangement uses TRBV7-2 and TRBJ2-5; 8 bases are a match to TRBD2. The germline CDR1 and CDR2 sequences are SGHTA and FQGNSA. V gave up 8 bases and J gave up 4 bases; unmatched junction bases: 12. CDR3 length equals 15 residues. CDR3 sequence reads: CASAPGAGEGETQYF. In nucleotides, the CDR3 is TGTGCCAGCGCCCCTGGAGCGGGAGAGGGAGAGACCCAGTACTTC.

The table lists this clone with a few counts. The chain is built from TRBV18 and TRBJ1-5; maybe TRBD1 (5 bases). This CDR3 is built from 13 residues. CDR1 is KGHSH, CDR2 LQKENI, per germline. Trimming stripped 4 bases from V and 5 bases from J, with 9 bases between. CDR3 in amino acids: CASSRAQDQPQHF. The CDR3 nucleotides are TGTGCCAGCTCACGAGCACAGGATCAGCCCCAGCATTTT.

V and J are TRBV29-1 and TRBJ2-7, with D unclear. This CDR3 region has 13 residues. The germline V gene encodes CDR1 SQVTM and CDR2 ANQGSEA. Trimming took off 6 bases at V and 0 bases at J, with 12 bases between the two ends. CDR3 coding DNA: TGCAGCGTCCGATCCCAGACCTCCTACGAGCAGTACTTC. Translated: CSVRSQTSYEQYF.

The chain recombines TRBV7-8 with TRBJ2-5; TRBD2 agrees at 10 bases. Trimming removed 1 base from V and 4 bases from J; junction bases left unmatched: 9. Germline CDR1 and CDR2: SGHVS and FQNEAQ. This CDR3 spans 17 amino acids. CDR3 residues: CASSLVSSGRARETQYF. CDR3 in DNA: TGTGCCAGCAGCTTAGTTTCCAGCGGGAGGGCCCGAGAGACCCAGTACTTC. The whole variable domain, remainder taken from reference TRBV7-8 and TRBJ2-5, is GAGVSQSPRYKVAKRGQDVALRCDPISGHVSLFWYQQALGQGPEFLTYFQNEAQLDKSGLPSDRFFAERPEGSVSTLKIQRTQQEDSAVYLCASSLVSSGRARETQYFGPGTRLLVL.